The TCR beta chain under discussion was sequenced for a study of HIV-infected patients and healthy controls. This clonotype has more than one count but fewer than ten. TCRdb analysed the 5' RACE reads with MiXCR anew, one entry per CDR3 protein. The sample holds 15,000 to 20,000 distinct CDR3 sequences, approximately 19% seen once. Germline CDR1 is MNHEY and CDR2 is SVGAGI. V was clipped by 5 bases and J by 6 bases, with 11 bases between them. CDR3 length: 12 amino acids. Sequences were obtained from CD8+ T cells from blood. This receptor was taken from a human donor in good health. The genes are TRBV6-5 and TRBJ2-7; D call uncertain. In DNA form, the CDR3 reads TGTGCCAGCAGTCAATCACCCACCGAGCAGTACTTC. It yields the protein CASSQSPTEQYF.